This entry lists 8 T cell receptor beta chains sequenced from one sample in a study of Graves' ophthalmopathy and Graves' hyperthyroidism. Researchers took RNA transcripts and amplified TCR beta CDR3 regions from them. RT-PCR with HTBI primers came first, then second-round multiplex PCR. TCRdb reanalysed the multiplex PCR reads using MiXCR and keeps one entry per CDR3 protein. The data contain a few hundred thousand distinct CDR3 sequences, 15% to 17% of them singletons. Sequenced material: peripheral blood. These receptors were obtained from a woman younger than 30 with stable Graves' hyperthyroidism.

This clonotype was seen many times. V and J are TRBV6-2 or TRBV6-3 and TRBJ1-2; unclear D gene. Trimming cost V 2 bases and J 4 bases, with 8 bases left between them. The CDR3 is 13 residues long. Germline V CDR1 and CDR2: MNHEY, SVGEGT. The CDR3 sequence: CASSYDLLYGYTF. The CDR3 DNA reads TGTGCCAGCAGTTACGACCTCCTCTATGGCTACACCTTC.

This clonotype has ten or more counts. The V and J genes are TRBV11-2 and TRBJ1-3; TRBD1 matches at 11 bases. Germline trimming cut 5 bases from V and 3 bases from J; bases unmatched to any gene: 9. The CDR3 runs to 17 residues. Germline V gives CDR1 SGHAT, CDR2 FQNNGV. The CDR3 reads CASSRLGTGGGGNTIYF. CDR3 in DNA: TGTGCCAGCAGCCGATTAGGGACAGGGGGAGGTGGAAACACCATATATTTT.

Many counts were recorded for this clonotype. This chain connects TRBV9 to TRBJ1-1, with D perhaps matching TRBD1 (5 bases). Germline lookup yields CDR1 SGDLS and CDR2 YYNGEE. Trimming pared 4 bases from V and 8 bases from J, leaving 21 bases between. The CDR3 spans 15 residues. CDR3 DNA sequence: TGTGCCAGCAGCCCGTCAATTTTAGCGACAGCAGAAGCTTTCTTT. It specifies CASSPSILATAEAFF.

This clonotype turned up a few times. In DNA form, the CDR3 reads TGCAGTGCTAGCCGGCAGGGGTTGGGTGGCTACACCTTC. Residues: CSASRQGLGGYTF. The genes are TRBV20-1 and TRBJ1-2; tentative D call: TRBD1 (6 bases). V lost 3 bases, J lost 7 bases, and 15 bases lay in between. The CDR3 consists of 13 residues. Germline CDR1 reads DFQATT; CDR2 reads SNEGSKA (reference sequence).

This clonotype was found many times. The rearrangement uses TRBV15 and TRBJ2-7; D ambiguous. V was trimmed by 5 bases and J by 1 base, leaving 12 bases between them. Germline V gene data show CDR1 as LNHNV and CDR2 as YYDKDF (reference sequence). The length of the CDR3 is 14 residues. CDR3 loop: CATSLRTASYEQYF. The CDR3 DNA is TGTGCCACCAGCCTGCGGACGGCGTCCTACGAGCAGTACTTC.

This clonotype was found a few times. The V and J genes are TRBV13 and TRBJ1-1; 8 nucleotides align to TRBD1. This CDR3 has 15 amino acids. The V and J ends lost 4 bases and 1 base, in that order; junction bases with no gene match: 5. Germline loops: CDR1 PRHDT, CDR2 FYEKMQ (reference sequence). CDR3 loop: CASSSGDRRNTEAFF. The CDR3 DNA follows: TGTGCCAGCAGCTCCGGGGACAGGCGGAACACTGAAGCTTTCTTT.

This clonotype has ten or more counts. V usage is TRBV28 and J usage is TRBJ1-5; tentative D call: TRBD1 (6 bases). Germline CDR1 MDHEN, CDR2 SYDVKM. The CDR3 spans 13 residues. Between the trimmed V and J ends, which lost 10 bases and 2 bases, there was a span of 12 bases. The CDR3, as DNA: TGTGCCACCACGGAGGGGGGCAATCAGCCCCAGCATTTT. Amino acid sequence: CATTEGGNQPQHF.

This clonotype has a handful of counts. The chain employs TRBV7-2 and TRBJ2-5; weak D call: TRBD2 (6 bases). CDR3 length equals 15 residues. Germline values: CDR1 SGHTA, CDR2 FQGNSA. V was cut by 5 bases and J by 5 bases, with 18 bases left in between. The CDR3 region has the DNA TGTGCCAGCAGCACGCGGGGCTCTGGGGTGGAGACCCAGTACTTC. Its protein product is CASSTRGSGVETQYF.